This TCR beta chain appears in the sequencing data of a study of lymphopenia after photon versus proton radiotherapy. Study-level results: Relative stability marked proton patients; photon patients lost diversity and naive cells. Authors raise, but do not show, better survival with proton therapy. After the lymphocyte nadir, photon-treated repertoires showed oligoclonal expansion, especially of CD8+ Temra cells.

The germline V and J ends were trimmed by 2 bases and 6 bases, with 15 bases remaining between them. The CDR3 sequence is 14 residues long. Looked up from germline, CDR1 is SGHDT and CDR2 is YYEEEE. Here immunoSEQ multiplex PCR was the method, and the copy in TCRdb shows in-frame clones only, minus some. Of around 70,000 clones in the sample, about nine tenths were seen once. As concerns this clone: Antigen specificity is unknown.

Sequencing used peripheral blood, obtained from a patient treated with photon-based radiotherapy. This clonotype originated in a woman aged 70-85 years with pancreatic cancer. The chain links TRBV5-6 to TRBJ2-7; D not resolved. For the CDR3, the DNA is TGTGCCAGCAGCTTCCGTTATCCAGAGCGCGAGCAGTACTTC. As protein: CASSFRYPEREQYF.